Listed here is a single T cell receptor beta chain. MiXCR, run by TCRdb on the RT-PCR reads, gives a single entry per CDR3 protein. The sample contains 190,000 or so distinct CDR3 sequences, less than 45% of which appear only once. This CDR3 comprises 13 residues. V lost 2 bases and J lost 7, with 15 bases in between. The germline V gene has CDR1 DFQATT and CDR2 SNEGSKA (reference sequence). The data belong to a study of patients and donors after allogeneic stem cell transplantation. The receptor comes from a human donor who was either an allogeneic HSCT recipient or a stem cell or donor lymphocyte infusion donor (not recorded which). It is not recorded whose cells these are; they may come from a transplant donor. The chain joins TRBV20-1 to TRBJ2-7; no reliable D call. Sequencing used blood, either unsorted or a sorted T cell fraction (not recorded which). The CDR3 nucleotides are TGCAGTGCTAGAAAGGGTCCGCCTCAGGAGCAGTACTTC. This translates into CSARKGPPQEQYF.